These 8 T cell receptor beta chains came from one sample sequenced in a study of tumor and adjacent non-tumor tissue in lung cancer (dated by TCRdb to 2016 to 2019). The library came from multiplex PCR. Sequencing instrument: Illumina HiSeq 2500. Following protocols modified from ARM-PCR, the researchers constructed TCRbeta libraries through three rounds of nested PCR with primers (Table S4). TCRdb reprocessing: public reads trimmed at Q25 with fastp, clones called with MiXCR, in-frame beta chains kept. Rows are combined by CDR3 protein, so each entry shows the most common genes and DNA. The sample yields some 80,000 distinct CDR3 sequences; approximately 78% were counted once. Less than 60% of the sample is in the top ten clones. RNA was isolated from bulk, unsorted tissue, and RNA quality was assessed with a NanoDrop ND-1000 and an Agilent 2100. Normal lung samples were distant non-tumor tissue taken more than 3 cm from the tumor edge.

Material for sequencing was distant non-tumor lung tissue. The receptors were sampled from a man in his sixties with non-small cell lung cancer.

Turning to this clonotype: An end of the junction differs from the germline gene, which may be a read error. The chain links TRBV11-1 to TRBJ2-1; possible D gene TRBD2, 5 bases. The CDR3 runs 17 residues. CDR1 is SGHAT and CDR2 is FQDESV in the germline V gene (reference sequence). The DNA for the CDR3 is TGTGCCAGCAGCTTATCTCGGCTAGCTGGAGGCACCAATAAGCAGTTCTTC. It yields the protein CASSLSRLAGGTNKQFF.

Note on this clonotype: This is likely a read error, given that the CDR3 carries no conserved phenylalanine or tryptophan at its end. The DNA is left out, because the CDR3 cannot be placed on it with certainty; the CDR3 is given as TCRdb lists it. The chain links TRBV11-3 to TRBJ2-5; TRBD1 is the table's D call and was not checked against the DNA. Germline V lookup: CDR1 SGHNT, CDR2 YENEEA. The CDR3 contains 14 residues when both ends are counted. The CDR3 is CASSKTDREETQNL.

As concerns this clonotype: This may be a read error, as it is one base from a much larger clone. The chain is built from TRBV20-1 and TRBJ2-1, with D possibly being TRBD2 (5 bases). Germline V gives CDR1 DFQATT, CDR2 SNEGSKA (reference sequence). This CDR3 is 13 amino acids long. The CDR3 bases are TGCAGTACTAGAGCAGAGAGTAACAATGAGCAGTTCTTC. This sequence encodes CSTRAESNNEQFF.

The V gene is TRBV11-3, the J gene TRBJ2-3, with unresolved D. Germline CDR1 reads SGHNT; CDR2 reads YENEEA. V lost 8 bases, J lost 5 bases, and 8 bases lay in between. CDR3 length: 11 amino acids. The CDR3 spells CASCLVDTQYF. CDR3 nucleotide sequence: TGTGCCAGCTGTTTAGTAGATACGCAGTATTTT.

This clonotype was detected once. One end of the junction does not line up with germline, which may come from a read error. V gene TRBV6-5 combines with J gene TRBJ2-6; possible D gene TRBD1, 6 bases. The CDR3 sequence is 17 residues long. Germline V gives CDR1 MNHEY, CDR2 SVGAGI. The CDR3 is CASSLGGASFGANVLTF. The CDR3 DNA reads TGTGCGAGCAGCCTAGGGGGAGCCAGCTTTGGGGCCAACGTCCTGACTTTC.

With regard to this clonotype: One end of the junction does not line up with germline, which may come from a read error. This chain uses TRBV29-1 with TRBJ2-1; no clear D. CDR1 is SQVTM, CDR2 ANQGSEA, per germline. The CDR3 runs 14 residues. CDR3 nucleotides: TGCGGCGTTGTATTGAGCGTGGGTAGGGCTGAGCAGTTCTTC. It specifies CGVVLSVGRAEQFF.

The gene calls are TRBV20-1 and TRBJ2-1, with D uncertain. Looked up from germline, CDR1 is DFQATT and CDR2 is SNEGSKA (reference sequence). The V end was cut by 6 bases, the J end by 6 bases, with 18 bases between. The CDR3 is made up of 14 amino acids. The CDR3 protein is CSAMSDMVVNEQFF. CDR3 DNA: TGCAGTGCCATGTCCGACATGGTCGTCAATGAGCAGTTCTTC.

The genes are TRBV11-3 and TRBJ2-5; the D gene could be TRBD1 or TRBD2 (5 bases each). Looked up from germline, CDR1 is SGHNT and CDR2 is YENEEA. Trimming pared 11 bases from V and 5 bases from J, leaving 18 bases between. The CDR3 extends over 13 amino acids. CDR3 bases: TGTGCCGACAGCTTTACCGGGGAGGAGACCCAGTACTTC. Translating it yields CADSFTGEETQYF.